This T cell receptor (beta chain) emerged from a study of sequential checkpoint blockade in melanoma. Germline V lookup: CDR1 MNHGY, CDR2 SAAAGT. The CDR3 totals 14 residues. The germline V and J ends were trimmed by 2 bases and 3 bases, with 10 bases remaining between them. The data were produced by immunoSEQ multiplex PCR, yet TCRdb's version contains in-frame clones alone and is incomplete. The table lists some 1,800 clones, 20% to 25% of them singletons. This clone has only a few counts. Treatment denoted: randomized to nivolumab then ipilimumab (arm A) or the reverse (arm B). The TCR originated in a human donor with melanoma. The source was tumor tissue (inferred from file names), collected from a patient given nivolumab and ipilimumab in sequence. The rearrangement uses TRBV6-8 and TRBJ1-1; D might be TRBD1 (5 bases). The CDR3 sequence is CASSYDAGDTEAFF. DNA for the CDR3: TGTGCCAGCAGTTACGACGCGGGGGACACTGAAGCTTTCTTT.